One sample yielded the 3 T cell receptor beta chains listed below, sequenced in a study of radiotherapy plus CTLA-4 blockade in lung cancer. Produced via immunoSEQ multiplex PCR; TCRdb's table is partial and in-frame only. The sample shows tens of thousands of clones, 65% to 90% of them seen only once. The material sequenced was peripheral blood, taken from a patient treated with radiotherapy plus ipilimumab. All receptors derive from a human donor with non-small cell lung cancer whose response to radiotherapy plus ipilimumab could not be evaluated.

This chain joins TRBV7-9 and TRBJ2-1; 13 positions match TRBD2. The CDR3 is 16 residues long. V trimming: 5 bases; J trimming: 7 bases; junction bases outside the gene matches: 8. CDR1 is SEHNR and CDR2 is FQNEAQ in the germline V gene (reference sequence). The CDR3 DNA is TGTGCCAGCAGCCAGACTAGCGGGAGGCTAGGGAATGAGCAGTTCTTC. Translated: CASSQTSGRLGNEQFF.

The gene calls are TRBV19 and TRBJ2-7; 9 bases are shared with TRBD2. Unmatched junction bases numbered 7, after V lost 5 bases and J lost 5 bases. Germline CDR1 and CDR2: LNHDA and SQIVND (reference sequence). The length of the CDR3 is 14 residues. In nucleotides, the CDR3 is TGTGCCAGTAGTGCCCGGACTAGCGTCGACGAGCAGTACTTC. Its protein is CASSARTSVDEQYF.

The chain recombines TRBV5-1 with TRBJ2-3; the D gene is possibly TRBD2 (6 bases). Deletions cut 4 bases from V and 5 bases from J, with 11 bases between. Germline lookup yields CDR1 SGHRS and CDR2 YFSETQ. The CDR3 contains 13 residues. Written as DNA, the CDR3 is TGCGCCAGCAGCCCGGGACTTGAAGATACGCAGTATTTT. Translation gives CASSPGLEDTQYF. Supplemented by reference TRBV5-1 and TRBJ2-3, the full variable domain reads KAGVTQTPRYLIKTRGQQVTLSCSPISGHRSVSWYQQTPGQGLQFLFEYFSETQRNKGNFPGRFSGRQFSNSRSEMNVSTLELGDSALYLCASSPGLEDTQYFGPGTRLTVL.